The 7 T cell receptor beta chains listed next were all sequenced from one sample in a study of blood T cell repertoires in COVID-19 (dated by TCRdb to 2019 to 2021). Libraries were built with the immunoSEQ multiplex PCR assay. TCRdb's version of the immuneACCESS table is confined to in-frame rearrangements and falls short of the full clone set. An unresolved V gene accounts for under half of the shortfall where checked; the remainder is of unknown origin. This sample comprises more than 300,000 clones, more than 85% of them detected only once. In total, the top ten clones hold roughly 3.9% of the sample. The material sequenced was PBMCs or T cells enriched from blood (not recorded which). The receptors come from a woman in her 30s who had been exposed to COVID-19.

This chain connects TRBV12-3 or TRBV12-4 to TRBJ2-2; unclear D gene. The CDR3 totals 12 residues. V gave up 3 bases and J gave up 6 bases, with 5 bases separating them. CDR3 loop: CASSFEAGELFF. The CDR3 DNA follows: TGTGCCAGCAGTTTTGAGGCCGGGGAGCTGTTTTTT.

This chain uses TRBV11-2 with TRBJ1-2; unclear D gene. There are 16 residues in the CDR3. The V end was cut by 2 bases, the J end by 4 bases, with 17 bases between. Germline V gives CDR1 SGHAT, CDR2 FQNNGV. DNA of the CDR3: TGTGCCAGCAGCTTACCCCATACCCGGGAGGGCTATGGCTACACCTTC. As protein: CASSLPHTREGYGYTF.

The rearrangement joins TRBV7-2 to TRBJ1-1, with TRBD1 matching over 8 bases. This CDR3 is 17 amino acids long. The ends lost 4 bases at V and 0 bases at J; junction bases unmatched: 10. The germline CDR1 and CDR2 sequences are SGHTA and FQGNSA. CDR3 loop: CASSSLDRGLMNTEAFF. The CDR3 DNA follows: TGTGCCAGCAGCTCACTTGACAGGGGCCTCATGAACACTGAAGCTTTCTTT.

This rearrangement joins TRBV19 to TRBJ1-6, with TRBD1 identical over 7 bases. The CDR3 totals 17 residues. Germline CDR1 and CDR2: LNHDA and SQIVND (reference sequence). Trimming at V came to 3 bases and at J to 0 bases, leaving 5 bases not matched to a gene. In DNA form, the CDR3 reads TGTGCCAGTAGTATTCAGGGGGGAAGCTCCTATAATTCACCCCTCCACTTT. Translating it yields CASSIQGGSSYNSPLHF.

The chain carries TRBV4-2 and TRBJ1-1; 7 bases are shared with TRBD1. The CDR3 length is 14 residues. After removal of 0 bases from V and 4 bases from J, the junction contained 2 bases not matched to a gene. Per the germline V gene, CDR1 is LGHNA and CDR2 is YNFKEQ. The CDR3 region is CASSQERGLTEAFF. CDR3 bases: TGTGCCAGCAGCCAAGAAAGGGGGCTCACTGAAGCTTTCTTT.

The chain recombines TRBV3-1 (or the pseudogene TRBV3-2) with TRBJ1-1; weak D call: TRBD1 (6 bases). V shed 6 bases and J shed 5 bases, with 16 bases lying between them. Germline V gene sequence: CDR1 LGHDT, CDR2 YNNKEL (reference sequence). This CDR3 is 14 amino acids long. Here the CDR3 DNA reads TGTGCCAGCAGACCCGGGGGGGGCAGGACTGAAGCTTTCTTT. As protein: CASRPGGGRTEAFF.

V gene TRBV30 combines with J gene TRBJ1-5; TRBD1 agrees at 7 bases. Germline V gene lookup returns CDR1 GTSNPN and CDR2 SVGIG (reference sequence). V was pared by 4 bases and J by 4 bases, with 4 bases of the junction left unmatched. The CDR3 length is 13 residues. This CDR3 reads CAWTGQQNQPQHF. CDR3 nucleotide sequence: TGTGCCTGGACGGGACAGCAAAATCAGCCCCAGCATTTT.